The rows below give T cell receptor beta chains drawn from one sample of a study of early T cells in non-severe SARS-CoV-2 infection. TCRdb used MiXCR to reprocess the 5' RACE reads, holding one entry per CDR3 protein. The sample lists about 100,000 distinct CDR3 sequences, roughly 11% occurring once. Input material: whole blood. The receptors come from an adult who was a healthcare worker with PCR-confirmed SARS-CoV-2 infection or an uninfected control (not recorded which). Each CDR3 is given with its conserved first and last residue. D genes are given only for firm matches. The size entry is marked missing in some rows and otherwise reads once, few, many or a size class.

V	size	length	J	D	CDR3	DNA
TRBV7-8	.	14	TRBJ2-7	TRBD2	CASSFGPGGYEQYF	TGTGCCAGCAGCTTCGGCCCGGGGGGGTACGAGCAGTACTTC
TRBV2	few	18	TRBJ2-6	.	CASMRSLGALTGANVLTF	TGTGCCAGCATGAGGTCACTCGGAGCCCTTACTGGGGCCAACGTCCTGACTTTC
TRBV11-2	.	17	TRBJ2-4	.	CASSPLTATLAKNIQYF	TGTGCCAGCAGCCCCCTAACAGCGACCTTAGCCAAAAACATTCAGTACTTC
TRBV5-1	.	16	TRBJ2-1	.	CASSSFVGSAYNEQFF	TGCGCCAGCAGCTCCTTCGTGGGGAGCGCCTACAATGAGCAGTTCTTC
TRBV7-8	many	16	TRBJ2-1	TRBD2	CASSSPLAETYNEQFF	TGTGCCAGCAGCTCCCCTCTAGCGGAAACCTACAATGAGCAGTTCTTC
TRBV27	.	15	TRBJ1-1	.	CASSLLGTSNTEAFF	TGTGCCAGCAGTTTATTGGGGACATCGAACACTGAAGCTTTCTTT
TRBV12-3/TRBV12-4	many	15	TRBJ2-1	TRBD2	CASRFSGYLANEQFF	TGTGCCAGCAGATTTAGCGGGTATCTGGCTAATGAGCAGTTCTTC
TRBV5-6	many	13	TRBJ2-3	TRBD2	CASSGRGADTQYF	TGTGCCAGCAGCGGGAGGGGTGCAGATACGCAGTATTTT
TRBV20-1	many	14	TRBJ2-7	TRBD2	CVLATSGRAGEQYF	TGCGTGCTAGCGACTAGCGGGAGGGCGGGGGAGCAGTACTTC
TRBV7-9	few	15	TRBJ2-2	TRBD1	CASSWGTARTGELFF	TGTGCCAGCAGCTGGGGGACAGCCCGGACCGGGGAGCTGTTTTTT
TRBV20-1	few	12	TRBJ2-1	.	CSAGPSGREQFF	TGCAGTGCCGGGCCGTCGGGGCGGGAGCAGTTCTTC
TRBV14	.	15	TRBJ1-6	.	CASSQLFPTNSPLHF	TGTGCCAGCAGCCAACTTTTCCCTACGAATTCACCCCTCCACTTT
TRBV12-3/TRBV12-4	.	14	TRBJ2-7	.	CASSFSGVTYEQYF	TGTGCCAGCAGTTTCTCAGGGGTTACCTACGAGCAGTACTTC
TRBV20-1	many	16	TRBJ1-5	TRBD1	CSALILGQGRDQPQHF	TGCAGTGCCTTAATACTCGGACAGGGGAGGGATCAGCCCCAGCATTTT
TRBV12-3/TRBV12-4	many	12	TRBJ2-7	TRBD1	CASSLQGREQYF	TGTGCCAGCAGTCTACAGGGGCGCGAGCAGTACTTC
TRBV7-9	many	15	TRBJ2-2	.	CASSQHIANTGELFF	TGTGCCAGCAGCCAACACATAGCGAACACCGGGGAGCTGTTTTTT
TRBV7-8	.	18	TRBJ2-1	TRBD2	CASSPTSGVPLLHNEQFF	TGTGCCAGCAGCCCCACTAGCGGCGTGCCTCTCCTACACAATGAGCAGTTCTTC
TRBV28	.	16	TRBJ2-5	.	CASSLVLVGSKETQYF	TGTGCCAGCAGTTTAGTGCTAGTGGGATCCAAGGAGACCCAGTACTTC
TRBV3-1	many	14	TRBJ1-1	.	CASSQAQGRRAAFF	TGTGCCAGCAGCCAAGCCCAGGGGCGCCGCGCAGCTTTCTTT
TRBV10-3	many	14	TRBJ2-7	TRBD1	CAITPGDRRDEQYF	TGTGCCATTACCCCAGGGGACAGGCGCGACGAGCAGTACTTC
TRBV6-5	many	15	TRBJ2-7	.	CASSYSGEGAYEQYF	TGTGCCAGCAGTTACTCGGGGGAAGGCGCATACGAGCAGTACTTC
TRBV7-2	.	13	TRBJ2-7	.	CASSLAPPYEQYF	TGTGCCAGCAGCTTAGCGCCGCCCTACGAGCAGTACTTC
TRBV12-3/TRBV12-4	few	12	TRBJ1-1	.	CASSISRTEAFF	TGTGCCAGCAGCATCAGTAGGACTGAAGCTTTCTTT
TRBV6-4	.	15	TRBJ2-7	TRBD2	CASRKSGRRSYEQYF	TGTGCCAGCAGAAAGAGCGGGAGAAGGTCCTACGAGCAGTACTTC
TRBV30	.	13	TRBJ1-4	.	CAWSGLANEKLFF	TGTGCCTGGAGTGGCCTTGCGAATGAAAAACTGTTTTTT
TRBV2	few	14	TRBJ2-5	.	CASRKGASQETQYF	TGTGCCAGCAGGAAAGGAGCCAGCCAAGAGACCCAGTACTTC
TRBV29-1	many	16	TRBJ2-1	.	CSVEDFGQRGYNEQFF	TGCAGCGTTGAAGATTTCGGACAGAGAGGTTACAATGAGCAGTTCTTC
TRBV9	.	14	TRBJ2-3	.	CASSVDSTTDTQYF	TGTGCCAGCAGCGTAGATAGCACCACAGATACGCAGTATTTT